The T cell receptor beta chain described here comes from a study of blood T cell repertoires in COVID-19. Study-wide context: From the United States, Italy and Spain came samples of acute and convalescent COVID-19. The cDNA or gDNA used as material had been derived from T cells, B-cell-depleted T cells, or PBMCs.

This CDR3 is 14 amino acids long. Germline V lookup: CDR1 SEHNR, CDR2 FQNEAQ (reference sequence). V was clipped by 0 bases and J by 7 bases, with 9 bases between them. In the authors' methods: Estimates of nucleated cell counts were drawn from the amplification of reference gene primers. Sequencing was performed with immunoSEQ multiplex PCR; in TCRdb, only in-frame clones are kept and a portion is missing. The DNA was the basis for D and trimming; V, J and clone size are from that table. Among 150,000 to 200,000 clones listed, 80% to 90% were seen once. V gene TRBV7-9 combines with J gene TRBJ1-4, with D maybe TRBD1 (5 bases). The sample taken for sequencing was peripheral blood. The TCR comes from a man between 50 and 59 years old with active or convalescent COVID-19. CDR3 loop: CASSLAAGSEKLFF. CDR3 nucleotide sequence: TGTGCCAGCAGCTTAGCGGCAGGGTCTGAAAAACTGTTTTTT.